The clone carrying this TCR beta chain has a handful of counts. Its specificity is unknown. The data were obtained in a study of T-cell reconstitution after alpha-beta-depleted transplantation in children. The study, taken as a whole, reports: Expanded clones from the graft, numbering several hundred, reportedly supplied alpha-beta T cells about two months after transplant. The high TCRbeta diversity at day 60 in some patients came from surviving recipient T cells and thymic progenitors. The main origin of T-cell counts and diversity one year after transplant was newly produced T cells.

Unique molecular identifiers were used to barcode this TCRbeta library. TCRdb used MiXCR to reprocess the PCR reads, holding one entry per CDR3 protein. The sample records about 1,000,000 distinct CDR3 sequences, roughly 29% being singletons. This CDR3 is 14 amino acids long. Germline values: CDR1 SGHTA, CDR2 FQGNSA. Deletions cut 5 bases from V and 6 bases from J, with 17 bases between. This TCR derives from a boy under two years old who had a stem cell transplant for SCID, so the T cells may come from the graft donor. J is TRBJ2-7 and V is TRBV7-2, with unresolved D. The sequences come from PBMCs, mostly from graft donor cells, collected 360 days after TCRalphabeta/CD19-depleted stem cell transplant. In DNA form, the CDR3 reads TGTGCCAGCAGCACAGAGATCCGCGGTGGCGAGCAGTACTTC. Its protein is CASSTEIRGGEQYF. The variable domain in full, completed from reference TRBV7-2 and TRBJ2-7, reads GAGVSQSPSNKVTEKGKDVELRCDPISGHTALYWYRQSLGQGLEFLIYFQGNSAPDKSGLPSDRFSAERTGGSVSTLTIQRTQQEDSAVYLCASSTEIRGGEQYFGPGTRLTVT.